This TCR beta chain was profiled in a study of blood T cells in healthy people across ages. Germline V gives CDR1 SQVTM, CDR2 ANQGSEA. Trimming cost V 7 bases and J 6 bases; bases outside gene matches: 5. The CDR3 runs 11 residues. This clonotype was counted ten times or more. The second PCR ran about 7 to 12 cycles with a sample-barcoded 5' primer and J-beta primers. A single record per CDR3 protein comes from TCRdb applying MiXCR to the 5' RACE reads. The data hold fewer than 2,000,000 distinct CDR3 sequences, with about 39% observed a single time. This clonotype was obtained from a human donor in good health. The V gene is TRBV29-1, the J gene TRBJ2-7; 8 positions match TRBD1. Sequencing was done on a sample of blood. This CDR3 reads CSADRAGEQYF. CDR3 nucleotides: TGCAGCGCGGACAGGGCGGGCGAGCAGTACTTC.